Listed here are 28 T cell receptor beta chains from one sample, sequenced in a study of blood T cells in healthy people across ages. Primers used in a second PCR of about 6 to 11 cycles were a sample-barcoded 5' primer and a J-beta primer mix. TCRdb re-analysed the 5' RACE reads in MiXCR, keeping a single row per CDR3 protein. The sample holds 1,500,000 or so distinct CDR3 sequences, 40% to 45% seen once. Sequencing was performed on blood. The receptors derive from a woman between 18 and 29 years old in good health.

This clonotype appeared a single time. V usage is TRBV12-3 or TRBV12-4 and J usage is TRBJ2-1; TRBD2 matches at 8 bases. Trimming at V came to 6 bases and at J to 13 bases, leaving 17 bases not matched to a gene. This CDR3 comprises 15 residues. This CDR3 reads CASSDRGAGVKTQFF. In DNA form, the CDR3 reads TGTGCCAGCAGCGATAGGGGAGCGGGGGTTAAGACCCAGTTCTTC.

The chain links TRBV29-1 to TRBJ2-5; D is ambiguous. This CDR3 comprises 14 residues. Trimming left V 5 bases short and J 0 bases short, with 13 bases between. Germline V gene lookup returns CDR1 SQVTM and CDR2 ANQGSEA. The CDR3 DNA reads as TGCAGCGTTATCCGGTCGTGGAACCAAGAGACCCAGTACTTC. Translation: CSVIRSWNQETQYF.

In this sample, this clonotype turned up many times. The CDR3 DNA reads TGTGCCAGCAGTTACTCTATGGCCTACGAGCAGTACTTC. It encodes CASSYSMAYEQYF. The chain couples TRBV6-5 to TRBJ2-7; D remains unclear. Trimming left V 0 bases short and J 2 bases short, with 5 bases between. The germline V gene has CDR1 MNHEY and CDR2 SVGAGI. This CDR3 contains 13 residues.

The sample holds many counts of this clonotype. V gene TRBV4-1 combines with J gene TRBJ2-1, with D tentatively TRBD1 (5 bases). The ends were cut back, 4 bases at V and 7 bases at J, with 8 bases in the middle. CDR1 and CDR2 (germline): MGHRA, YSYEKL. This CDR3 has 12 amino acids. The CDR3 reads CASSPAGNEQFF. The CDR3, as DNA: TGCGCCAGCAGCCCCGCAGGGAATGAGCAGTTCTTC.

Concerning this clonotype: A read error is possible here, since a much larger clone lies one base away. V gene TRBV7-9 combines with J gene TRBJ2-1; D is possibly TRBD1 (5 bases). Trimming removed 4 bases at V and 3 bases at J, with 13 bases between. Looked up from germline, CDR1 is SEHNR and CDR2 is FQNEAQ (reference sequence). This CDR3 has 15 residues. CDR3 sequence reads: CASSSRGRDYNEQFF. The CDR3 coding sequence is TGTGCCAGCAGCTCGAGAGGCAGGGACTACAATGAGCAGTTCTTC.

The CDR3 protein is CASSYTLTGGFGYTF. The CDR3 DNA follows: TGTGCCAGCAGTTATACCCTCACAGGGGGCTTTGGCTACACCTTC. The V gene is TRBV6-2 or TRBV6-3, the J gene TRBJ1-2, with 9 bases lining up with TRBD1. Trimming took 3 bases from V and 7 from J; bases not matched to a gene: 9. CDR1 is MNHEY and CDR2 is SVGEGT in the germline V gene. CDR3 length: 15 amino acids.

DNA for the CDR3: TGCAGCGTTGACGGGGTTGATGGCTACGAGCAGTACTTC. This sequence encodes CSVDGVDGYEQYF. The rearrangement links TRBV29-1 to TRBJ2-7; TRBD2 is a possible D gene (5 bases). The CDR3 runs to 13 residues. The germline V gene has CDR1 SQVTM and CDR2 ANQGSEA. V was trimmed by 3 bases and J by 3 bases, leaving 12 bases between them.

In its sample, this clonotype was seen a few times. The chain employs TRBV5-1 and TRBJ2-7; D is perhaps TRBD2 (5 bases). Germline V gene data show CDR1 as SGHRS and CDR2 as YFSETQ. The CDR3 runs to 14 residues. V was pared by 0 bases and J by 1 base, with 8 bases between. This CDR3 reads CASSLDAGSYEQYF. CDR3 coding DNA: TGCGCCAGCAGCTTGGATGCGGGTTCCTACGAGCAGTACTTC.

J is TRBJ1-3 and V is TRBV12-3 or TRBV12-4; D gene ambiguous. This CDR3 is 16 amino acids long. V was pared by 2 bases and J by 4 bases, with 15 bases between. CDR3 DNA: TGTGCCAGCAGTTTACTTTCCAAGATAAGCGGAAACACCATATATTTT. It yields the protein CASSLLSKISGNTIYF.

This clonotype showed up just a few times. CDR3 sequence reads: CASSPRWGEDQPQHF. The CDR3 nucleotides are TGCGCCAGCAGCCCCCGCTGGGGGGAAGATCAGCCCCAGCATTTT. The chain recombines TRBV4-3 with TRBJ1-5; D perhaps matches TRBD1 (5 bases). The CDR3 loop spans 15 amino acids. The V gene's germline CDR1 is LGHNA and CDR2 YSLEER. V shed 4 bases and J shed 5 bases, with 15 bases lying between them.

Turning to this clonotype: Relative to the germline gene, one junction end is altered; a read error may explain this. J is TRBJ2-1 and V is TRBV30; a weak D match, TRBD2 (6 bases). The CDR3 is made up of 15 amino acids. Germline lookup yields CDR1 GTSNPN and CDR2 SVGIG (reference sequence). CDR3 DNA: TGTGCCTGGAGCATAAAGCCCCCGTTAGCGGATGAGCGGTTCTTC. Its protein product is CAWSIKPPLADERFF.

This chain uses TRBV30 with TRBJ2-1; tentatively, D is TRBD2 (5 bases). CDR3 length equals 13 residues. Trimming took off 1 base at V and 6 bases at J, with 10 bases between the two ends. Germline lookup yields CDR1 GTSNPN and CDR2 SVGIG (reference sequence). CDR3 in amino acids: CAWSAAGFNEQFF. The CDR3 coding sequence is TGTGCCTGGAGTGCCGCGGGTTTCAATGAGCAGTTCTTC.

The chain is built from TRBV29-1 and TRBJ1-1; 7 nucleotides agree with TRBD1. The germline V gene has CDR1 SQVTM and CDR2 ANQGSEA. The CDR3 covers 14 residues. The V gene end was trimmed by 7 bases and the J gene end by 2 bases; junction bases not matched to a gene: 10. Here the CDR3 DNA reads TGCAGCGGTGGGTCGGGACAGACTAACACTGAAGCTTTCTTT. Protein product: CSGGSGQTNTEAFF.

The chain's CDR3 is CASSLEAWSNEQFF. In DNA form, the CDR3 reads TGTGCCAGCAGTTTAGAAGCGTGGAGCAATGAGCAGTTCTTC. J is TRBJ2-1 and V is TRBV12-3 or TRBV12-4; no firm D call. The CDR3 runs to 14 residues. Trimming took off 1 base at V and 6 bases at J, with 10 bases between the two ends.

This clonotype was observed a few times. This chain uses TRBV7-2 with TRBJ2-5, with D hard to call. V lost 2 bases to trimming and J lost 7 bases, with 11 bases between them. This CDR3 has 13 amino acids. Per the germline V gene, CDR1 is SGHTA and CDR2 is FQGNSA. The CDR3 coding sequence is TGTGCCAGCAGCTTAAACGCTGCCGGGACCCAGTACTTC. Translation gives CASSLNAAGTQYF.

The gene calls are TRBV27 and TRBJ1-4; perhaps TRBD1 as D (6 bases). CDR3 length: 14 residues. V lost 6 bases, J lost 8 bases, and 16 bases lay in between. Germline loops: CDR1 MNHEY, CDR2 SMNVEV (reference sequence). Here the CDR3 DNA reads TGTGCCAGCAGGAAGGACAGCCTGTTGGAAAAACTGTTTTTT. It is translated as CASRKDSLLEKLFF.

This clonotype came up a few times. The chain has TRBV5-1 and TRBJ2-3; 11 bases match TRBD2. CDR1 SGHRS and CDR2 YFSETQ come from the germline V gene. CDR3 length: 15 residues. V trimming: 4 bases; J trimming: 6 bases; junction bases outside the gene matches: 7. DNA of the CDR3: TGCGCCAGCAGCCCCACGACTAGCGGGGTTGATACGCAGTATTTT. Residues: CASSPTTSGVDTQYF.

The V call is TRBV19, the J call TRBJ2-4; D might be TRBD1 (5 bases). Trimming left V 6 bases short and J 3 bases short, with 6 bases between. Germline values: CDR1 LNHDA, CDR2 SQIVND (reference sequence). This CDR3 region has 12 residues. Here the CDR3 DNA reads TGTGCCAGTAGCCAGGGCAAAAACATTCAGTACTTC. The encoded protein is CASSQGKNIQYF.

This clonotype was seen a handful of times. V usage is TRBV23-1 and J usage is TRBJ2-5; 8 bases match TRBD1. TRBV23-1 is known as an ORF, though its function is uncertain. The junction had 10 bases not matched to a gene; V was cut back by 0 bases and J by 1 base. The CDR3 covers 18 residues. CDR3 in DNA: TGCGCCAGCAGTCAATCATTTCGGACAGGGTCAACCCAAGAGACCCAGTACTTC. Encoded protein: CASSQSFRTGSTQETQYF.

The chain links TRBV20-1 to TRBJ2-3; D unresolved. The length of the CDR3 is 11 residues. Germline V lookup: CDR1 DFQATT, CDR2 SNEGSKA (reference sequence). The V end lost 7 bases, the J end lost 4 bases, and 9 bases lay between the germline ends. CDR3 nucleotides: TGCAGTGTCCCATGGGCAGATACGCAGTATTTT. It is translated as CSVPWADTQYF.

The chain employs TRBV20-1 and TRBJ2-7, with 7 bases matching TRBD1. CDR3 size: 13 residues. CDR1 is DFQATT and CDR2 is SNEGSKA in the germline V gene (reference sequence). The J segment lost 2 bases and the V segment lost 6 bases, leaving 7 bases of the junction unmatched. The CDR3 here is CSALDRETYEQYF. For the CDR3, the DNA is TGCAGTGCCTTAGACAGGGAGACCTACGAGCAGTACTTC.

The gene calls are TRBV25-1 and TRBJ2-7; 13 bases are a match to TRBD2. Looked up from germline, CDR1 is MGHDK and CDR2 is SYGVNS. This CDR3 is built from 16 residues. Losses at the gene ends were 1 base for V and 7 bases for J; bases not matched to a gene: 7. The CDR3 bases are TGTGCCAGCAGTGAATTTGGCACTAGCGGGAGGGGTGAGCAGTACTTC. It codes for CASSEFGTSGRGEQYF.

In DNA, the CDR3 is TGTGCCAGCAGTTACTCGACCAGCGGGAGAGAGACCCAGTACTTC. The encoded protein is CASSYSTSGRETQYF. J is TRBJ2-5 and V is TRBV6-2 or TRBV6-3, with 8 bases lining up with TRBD2. V trimming: 0 bases; J trimming: 4 bases; junction bases outside the gene matches: 4. The CDR3 runs 15 residues. Germline lookup yields CDR1 MNHEY and CDR2 SVGEGT.

The rearrangement links TRBV12-3 or TRBV12-4 to TRBJ1-2, with 9 bases aligning to TRBD1. V was pared by 4 bases and J by 4 bases, with 10 bases of the junction left unmatched. This CDR3 has 16 amino acids. The CDR3 reads CASSWTGEAAIYGYTF. The CDR3 nucleotides read TGTGCCAGCAGTTGGACAGGGGAGGCGGCCATCTATGGCTACACCTTC.

The CDR3 region has the DNA TGTGCCAGCACCTCGGGACTAGCGGGAGGGGGGGTCTACAATGAGCAGTTCTTC. Its protein is CASTSGLAGGGVYNEQFF. This chain joins TRBV6-1 and TRBJ2-1, with 16 bases that match TRBD2. The CDR3 runs to 18 residues. Germline CDR1 reads MNHNS; CDR2 reads SASEGT. Losses at the gene ends were 7 bases for V and 3 bases for J; bases not matched to a gene: 9.

The rearrangement links TRBV20-1 to TRBJ1-1, with 8 bases fitting TRBD1. Germline V CDR1 and CDR2: DFQATT, SNEGSKA (reference sequence). The CDR3 runs to 13 residues. The ends lost 3 bases at V and 5 bases at J; junction bases unmatched: 5. In nucleotides, the CDR3 is TGCAGTGCTAGGACAGGGGTCTGGACTGAAGCTTTCTTT. Translating gives CSARTGVWTEAFF.

This clonotype was seen a few times. The chain employs TRBV2 and TRBJ1-2; D possibly corresponds to TRBD1 (5 bases). CDR3 length: 13 amino acids. V was cut by 0 bases and J by 7 bases, with 9 bases left in between. CDR1 is SNHLY, CDR2 FYNNEI, per germline. CDR3 bases: TGTGCCAGCAGTGAAGCCCAGGGCAGTGGCTACACCTTC. Amino acids: CASSEAQGSGYTF.

This clonotype has a single count. The V call is TRBV20-1, the J call TRBJ2-3; TRBD2 matches 10 bases. V trimming: 3 bases; J trimming: 0 bases; junction bases outside the gene matches: 6. Per the germline V gene, CDR1 is DFQATT and CDR2 is SNEGSKA (reference sequence). CDR3 length: 16 residues. The CDR3 coding sequence is TGCAGTGCTAGGCCACTAGCGGGGACTAGCACAGATACGCAGTATTTT. As protein: CSARPLAGTSTDTQYF.